A single T cell receptor (beta chain) is shown here with its context. Individuals drawn from 24 US areas were about 18 to 100 years old. Resolution of symptoms, clearance, or two negative PCRs was present in recovered Cohort 3 donors. In the authors' workflow: Reference gene primer amplification in the assay estimated nucleated cell counts. Clones were read by immunoSEQ multiplex PCR, and TCRdb kept only the in-frame ones, dropping some. V, J and clone size were drawn from that table, and D and trimming were deduced from the DNA. Seen here are 180,000 or so clones, 86% observed once, and the top ten hold about 8.6%. CDR3 length: 16 amino acids. Germline V lookup: CDR1 SGDLS, CDR2 YYNGEE. After removal of 3 bases from V and 5 bases from J, the junction contained 7 bases not matched to a gene. This sample stems from a study of blood T cell repertoires in COVID-19. Study-level background: Specimens from acute and convalescent COVID-19 originated in the United States, Italy and Spain.

The sequence was obtained from a woman aged 25-40 years who had recovered from COVID-19. The chain combines TRBV9 with TRBJ2-5; 13 nucleotides line up with TRBD2. The specimen sequenced was PBMCs or T cells enriched from blood (not recorded which). The CDR3 spells CASSEGLAGRGETQYF. CDR3 nucleotide sequence: TGTGCCAGCAGCGAGGGACTAGCGGGACGGGGCGAGACCCAGTACTTC.